The 18 T cell receptor beta chains given below trace back to one sample, sequenced in a study of T cells in localized non-small cell lung cancer (dated by TCRdb to 2018 to 2021). Preparation of the library involved the immunoSEQ multiplex PCR assay. TCRdb retrieved this table from immuneACCESS and kept in-frame rearrangements only. Not all clones are present; in checked studies, unresolved V genes account for under half, and no reason is known for the remainder. Recorded for this sample are fewer than 60,000 clones; roughly four fifths of them occurred a single time. Clones ranked in the top ten supply around 20% of the sample. The sample consisted of peripheral blood, taken before any cancer treatment. The receptors stem from a female donor aged 60 or older with stage II squamous cell lung carcinoma.

The rearrangement links TRBV7-9 to TRBJ2-3; 8 nucleotides match TRBD1. CDR3 length: 17 residues. Germline trimming cut 6 bases from V and 4 bases from J; bases unmatched to any gene: 15. CDR1 and CDR2 (germline): SEHNR, FQNEAQ (reference sequence). CDR3 residues: CASSPVGDRGRADTQYF. The CDR3 bases are TGTGCCAGCAGTCCTGTGGGTGACAGGGGTAGGGCAGATACGCAGTATTTT.

The V gene is TRBV6-6, the J gene TRBJ1-4, with unresolved D. Germline V gene sequence: CDR1 MNHNY, CDR2 SVGAGI (reference sequence). V lost 3 bases and J lost 0, with 8 bases in between. The CDR3 totals 15 residues. CDR3 amino acids: CASSYGDTTNEKLFF. Written as DNA, the CDR3 is TGTGCCAGCAGTTATGGGGATACAACTAATGAAAAACTGTTTTTT.

The chain links TRBV7-6 to TRBJ1-5; the D gene is possibly TRBD1 (5 bases). The CDR3 extends over 15 amino acids. CDR1 and CDR2 from the germline V gene are SGHVS and FNYEAQ. The V end was cut by 5 bases, the J end by 6 bases, with 17 bases between. CDR3 DNA sequence: TGTGCCAGCAGCCCAGCGTTGGGGGTAGGTCAGCCCCAGCATTTT. This sequence encodes CASSPALGVGQPQHF.

V usage is TRBV7-6 and J usage is TRBJ1-5; 8 bases map to TRBD1. Germline lookup yields CDR1 SGHVS and CDR2 FNYEAQ. The V segment lost 1 base and the J segment 7 bases; nucleotides outside the gene matches: 6. CDR3 size: 15 residues. The CDR3, as DNA: TGTGCCAGCAGCTTAGTCCAGGGGGCACGGCAGCCCCAGCATTTT. This codes for CASSLVQGARQPQHF.

The chain joins TRBV7-2 to TRBJ2-5; D unclear. The CDR3 has 13 residues. Trimming left V 7 bases short and J 5 bases short, with 14 bases between. The germline V gene has CDR1 SGHTA and CDR2 FQGNSA. The CDR3 protein is CASTLNKQETQYF. CDR3 coding DNA: TGTGCCAGCACCTTGAACAAGCAGGAGACCCAGTACTTC. The variable domain in full, completed from reference TRBV7-2 and TRBJ2-5, reads GAGVSQSPSNKVTEKGKDVELRCDPISGHTALYWYRQSLGQGLEFLIYFQGNSAPDKSGLPSDRFSAERTGGSVSTLTIQRTQQEDSAVYLCASTLNKQETQYFGPGTRLLVL.

The chain recombines TRBV23-1 with TRBJ2-7; D gene uncertain. TRBV23-1 belongs to the ORF category, with a function that is uncertain. The CDR3 has 13 amino acids. With 2 bases removed from V and 8 bases from J, the gap between germline ends came to 13 bases. CDR3 amino acids: CASSQGCFGQQYF. The CDR3 region has the DNA TGCGCCAGCAGTCAAGGGTGTTTCGGCCAGCAGTACTTC.

This chain joins TRBV6-1 and TRBJ1-2; TRBD1 matches 9 bases. After removal of 3 bases from V and 4 bases from J, the junction contained 6 bases not matched to a gene. This CDR3 spans 15 amino acids. CDR1 and CDR2 from the germline V gene are MNHNS and SASEGT. The CDR3 is CASSDGQGRSYGYTF. Here the CDR3 DNA reads TGTGCCAGCAGTGATGGACAGGGGCGGTCCTATGGCTACACCTTC.

The chain employs TRBV4-2 and TRBJ2-1; 9 bases map to TRBD2. J was trimmed by 3 bases and V by 1 base; bases with no gene match: 7. CDR3 length: 17 amino acids. The V gene's germline CDR1 is LGHNA and CDR2 YNFKEQ. For the CDR3, the DNA is TGTGCCAGCAGCCAAGCCCTTGCTAGCGGGAACTACAATGAGCAGTTCTTC. Translation gives CASSQALASGNYNEQFF.

This chain connects TRBV7-9 to TRBJ2-7; D is possibly TRBD1 or TRBD2 (5 bases each). With 5 bases removed from V and 2 bases from J, the gap between germline ends came to 10 bases. The CDR3 covers 13 residues. From germline, CDR1 is SEHNR and CDR2 FQNEAQ (reference sequence). CDR3 protein: CASSVGETYEQYF. Written as DNA, the CDR3 is TGTGCCAGCAGCGTGGGGGAGACCTACGAGCAGTACTTC. The variable domain in full, completed from reference TRBV7-9 and TRBJ2-7, reads DTGVSQNPRHKITKRGQNVTFRCDPISEHNRLYWYRQTLGQGPEFLTYFQNEAQLEKSRLLSDRFSAERPKGSFSTLEIQRTEQGDSAMYLCASSVGETYEQYFGPGTRLTVT.

This clone was counted a few times. CDR3 in amino acids: CASSLLSVSSATAIYGYTF. The CDR3 coding sequence is TGTGCCAGCAGCCTATTGTCGGTCTCCTCTGCCACCGCGATCTATGGCTACACCTTC. The rearrangement joins TRBV11-2 to TRBJ1-2; D remains unclear. The CDR3 covers 19 residues. Germline V gives CDR1 SGHAT, CDR2 FQNNGV. Trimming removed 5 bases at V and 4 bases at J, with 29 bases between.

As DNA, the CDR3 is TGTGCCAGCAGCTCACCTGACCGGGACTCGATCTACAATGAGCAGTTCTTC. It codes for CASSSPDRDSIYNEQFF. V is TRBV11-2 and J is TRBJ2-1; D possibly corresponds to TRBD2 (6 bases). Germline V CDR1 and CDR2: SGHAT, FQNNGV. The length of the CDR3 is 17 residues. V lost 4 bases and J 3 bases, leaving 19 bases between the germline ends.

The chain joins TRBV27 to TRBJ1-3, with D possibly matching TRBD1 (6 bases). The germline V gene has CDR1 MNHEY and CDR2 SMNVEV (reference sequence). Trimming removed 5 bases from V and 0 bases from J, with 11 bases in between. The CDR3 totals 15 residues. The CDR3 region is CASSIGQSSGNTIYF. The CDR3, as DNA: TGTGCCAGCAGTATCGGACAGAGCTCTGGAAACACCATATATTTT.

The chain carries TRBV18 and TRBJ1-3; D is perhaps TRBD1 (5 bases). The CDR3 is 15 amino acids. Germline-derived CDR1 and CDR2 are KGHSH and LQKENI. Trimming removed 6 bases at V and 2 bases at J, with 14 bases between. The DNA for the CDR3 is TGTGCCAGCTCTTCCAATGCGGGGGCTGGAAACACCATATATTTT. Translating gives CASSSNAGAGNTIYF.

The gene calls are TRBV6-1 and TRBJ2-7, with D hard to call. CDR1 is MNHNS, CDR2 SASEGT, per germline. The germline V and J ends were trimmed by 5 bases and 7 bases, with 12 bases remaining between them. This CDR3 spans 12 amino acids. CDR3 sequence reads: CASSSTLGEQYF. The CDR3 DNA follows: TGTGCCAGCAGTTCCACCTTGGGTGAGCAGTACTTC.

The gene calls are TRBV28 and TRBJ1-5; TRBD1 agrees at 7 bases. After removal of 3 bases from V and 9 bases from J, the junction contained 11 bases not matched to a gene. The CDR3 contains 15 residues. Germline values: CDR1 MDHEN, CDR2 SYDVKM. The CDR3 DNA is TGTGCCAGCAGTTTCCCGCGACAGGGCGGCCGGCCCCAGCATTTT. Translated, it gives CASSFPRQGGRPQHF.

This clone has just one count. This chain uses TRBV5-4 with TRBJ2-1; D remains unclear. This CDR3 region has 14 residues. The V gene's germline CDR1 is SGHNT and CDR2 YYREEE (reference sequence). The V gene lost 4 bases and the J gene lost 10 bases, with 18 bases spanning the gap. The CDR3 region has the DNA TGTGCCAGCAGCCCGACTGGGGTCCCGGGCGAGCAGTTCTTC. Protein sequence: CASSPTGVPGEQFF.

On this clone itself: The junction shows a germline mismatch at one end, possibly a read error. V is TRBV6-1 and J is TRBJ1-5; D uncertain. CDR1 and CDR2 (germline): MNHNS, SASEGT. The CDR3 has 11 residues. The CDR3, as DNA: TGTGTCAGCGGGGAACGGCAGCCCCAGCATTTT. Translation: CVSGERQPQHF.

The rearrangement uses TRBV19 and TRBJ2-3; D gene unclear. The V gene's germline CDR1 is LNHDA and CDR2 SQIVND (reference sequence). The CDR3 is 13 residues long. Trimming removed 1 base from V and 6 bases from J, with 8 bases in between. The DNA of the CDR3 is TGTGCCAGTAGTATAGCGGCCAGGGATACGCAGTATTTT. Protein sequence: CASSIAARDTQYF.